The 23 T cell receptor beta chains below come from one sample, sequenced in a study of blood T cell repertoires in COVID-19. Only in-frame clones appear in the TCRdb table, and some are missing; sequencing was by immunoSEQ multiplex PCR. The repertoire holds approximately 90,000 clones, with approximately 81% as singletons. The specimen was peripheral blood. These receptors were obtained from an older man with active or convalescent COVID-19.

This chain's CDR3 is CASTGVGYTF. In DNA form, the CDR3 reads TGTGCCAGTACCGGGGTTGGCTACACCTTC. The rearrangement joins TRBV19 to TRBJ1-2; D gene unclear. The length of the CDR3 is 10 residues. Trimming removed 7 bases from V and 7 bases from J, with 7 bases in between. Looked up from germline, CDR1 is LNHDA and CDR2 is SQIVND (reference sequence).

As for this clone: One end of the junction varies from germline; a read error may be responsible. The rearrangement uses TRBV18 and TRBJ1-5; perhaps TRBD1 as D (6 bases). Per germline, CDR1 KGHSH and CDR2 LQKENI. The CDR3 is 17 amino acids. CDR3 in DNA: TGTGCCAGTTCACCTCCCGGTGGGGCAGGGGGCAATCAGCCCCAGCATTTT. Translation: CASSPPGGAGGNQPQHF.

This clone was recorded only once. The chain recombines TRBV25-1 with TRBJ2-7; tentative D call: TRBD2 (6 bases). The CDR3 length is 14 residues. The germline V and J ends were trimmed by 10 bases and 7 bases, with 23 bases remaining between them. In germline, CDR1 is MGHDK, CDR2 SYGVNS. The CDR3 DNA reads TGTGCCACCCGGGAGATGTTGGGGGTTGGGGAGCAGTACTTC. It translates to CATREMLGVGEQYF.

The sample holds a few counts of this clone. The genes are TRBV30 and TRBJ1-1; unclear D gene. Trimming took 5 bases from V and 1 from J, leaving 14 bases between them. Per the germline V gene, CDR1 is GTSNPN and CDR2 is SVGIG (reference sequence). The CDR3 has 14 amino acids. The CDR3: CAWDRGSGNTEAFF. The CDR3 DNA follows: TGTGCCTGGGATAGAGGTTCGGGGAACACTGAAGCTTTCTTT. Filled out from reference TRBV30 and TRBJ1-1, the complete variable domain reads SQTIHQWPATLVQPVGSPLSLECTVEGTSNPNLYWYRQAAGRGLQLLFYSVGIGQISSEVPQNLSASRPQDRQFILSSKKLLLSDSGFYLCAWDRGSGNTEAFFGQGTRLTVV.

The V gene is TRBV6-6, the J gene TRBJ1-1; 9 bases fit TRBD1. Germline V gives CDR1 MNHNY, CDR2 SVGAGI (reference sequence). The trim removed 5 bases at V and 5 bases at J, leaving 6 bases unmatched. CDR3 length equals 14 residues. The CDR3 DNA sequence: TGTGCCAGCAGTAACGGACAGGGGTGGACTGAAGCTTTCTTT. Translating gives CASSNGQGWTEAFF.

This sequence joins TRBV5-6 and TRBJ2-7; a possible D gene is TRBD1 (5 bases). Per the germline V gene, CDR1 is SGHDT and CDR2 is YYEEEE. Trimming stripped 2 bases from V and 7 bases from J, with 19 bases between. The CDR3 is 15 residues long. The CDR3 loop is CASSLGHPKVGEQYF. The CDR3 DNA follows: TGTGCCAGCAGCTTAGGACACCCAAAAGTGGGTGAGCAGTACTTC.

The rearrangement uses TRBV5-4 and TRBJ2-2; TRBD1 might be the D (5 bases). V lost 0 bases and J 6 bases, leaving 12 bases between the germline ends. The CDR3 sequence is 15 residues long. Per germline, CDR1 SGHNT and CDR2 YYREEE (reference sequence). CDR3 region: CASSLGAPRAGELFF. The CDR3, as DNA: TGTGCCAGCAGCTTGGGGGCCCCCAGGGCCGGGGAGCTGTTTTTT.

The chain carries TRBV5-5 and TRBJ1-5; D not resolved. CDR3 length equals 13 residues. The V and J ends lost 2 bases and 0 bases respectively, with 3 bases between them. The germline V gene encodes CDR1 SGHKS and CDR2 YYEKEE (reference sequence). In DNA, the CDR3 is TGTGCCAGCAGCTTTAATAGCAATCAGCCCCAGCATTTT. Residues: CASSFNSNQPQHF.

The chain links TRBV6-6 to TRBJ2-1; weak D call: TRBD2 (5 bases). This CDR3 has 15 amino acids. The germline V and J ends were trimmed by 2 bases and 6 bases, with 14 bases remaining between them. CDR1 and CDR2 (germline): MNHNY, SVGAGI (reference sequence). The DNA for the CDR3 is TGTGCCAGCAGTTACCGTCCGAGGACTGGCAATGAGCAGTTCTTC. It encodes CASSYRPRTGNEQFF.

This rearrangement joins TRBV28 to TRBJ1-5; 7 bases map to TRBD1. The CDR3 sequence is 15 residues long. Per the germline V gene, CDR1 is MDHEN and CDR2 is SYDVKM. The V segment lost 6 bases and the J segment 0 bases; nucleotides outside the gene matches: 5. The CDR3 sequence is CASRETGISNQPQHF. In DNA form, the CDR3 reads TGTGCCAGCAGGGAGACAGGGATTAGCAATCAGCCCCAGCATTTT.

V and J are TRBV4-1 and TRBJ1-5; D possibly corresponds to TRBD1 (6 bases). CDR1 is MGHRA and CDR2 is YSYEKL in the germline V gene. The CDR3 is 14 amino acids. V dropped 6 bases and J dropped 2 bases, with 11 bases sitting between them. CDR3 sequence: CASSRRGGNQPQHF. CDR3 sequence (DNA): TGCGCCAGCAGTCGCAGGGGAGGCAATCAGCCCCAGCATTTT.

This clone showed up just once. V gene TRBV5-8 combines with J gene TRBJ1-5, with no clear D. CDR3 length: 17 residues. Germline CDR1 and CDR2: SGHTS and YDEGEE. The germline V and J ends were trimmed by 4 bases and 0 bases, with 17 bases remaining between them. The CDR3 DNA reads as TGTGCCAGCAGCCGGGAGTGGGAGGCAAATAGCAATCAGCCCCAGCATTTT. It translates to CASSREWEANSNQPQHF.

V usage is TRBV28 and J usage is TRBJ1-5; 7 positions match TRBD1. The J segment lost 5 bases and the V segment lost 8 bases, leaving 9 bases of the junction unmatched. Germline V lookup: CDR1 MDHEN, CDR2 SYDVKM. CDR3 length: 14 amino acids. Here the CDR3 DNA reads TGTGCCAGCGTCGGGACAGCCGAGTATCAGCCCCAGCATTTT. This sequence encodes CASVGTAEYQPQHF.

This clone showed up just a few times. V gene TRBV5-1 combines with J gene TRBJ2-2; 7 nucleotides align to TRBD1. The CDR3 length is 15 residues. The V and J ends lost 4 bases and 4 bases, in that order; junction bases with no gene match: 7. The germline V gene has CDR1 SGHRS and CDR2 YFSETQ. The CDR3 protein is CASSRDSASTGELFF. In DNA form, the CDR3 reads TGCGCCAGCAGCCGGGACAGTGCCTCCACCGGGGAGCTGTTTTTT. The variable domain in full, completed from reference TRBV5-1 and TRBJ2-2, reads KAGVTQTPRYLIKTRGQQVTLSCSPISGHRSVSWYQQTPGQGLQFLFEYFSETQRNKGNFPGRFSGRQFSNSRSEMNVSTLELGDSALYLCASSRDSASTGELFFGEGSRLTVL.

V gene TRBV4-2 combines with J gene TRBJ1-4; TRBD1 agrees at 9 bases. This CDR3 is built from 15 residues. The V and J ends lost 4 bases and 4 bases, in that order; junction bases with no gene match: 4. CDR1 LGHNA and CDR2 YNFKEQ come from the germline V gene. The DNA of the CDR3 is TGTGCCAGCAGCCGAACGGACAGGGGTAATGAAAAACTGTTTTTT. Its protein product is CASSRTDRGNEKLFF.

The genes are TRBV12-5 and TRBJ1-5; tentatively, D is TRBD1 (6 bases). Trimming took off 2 bases at V and 9 bases at J, with 11 bases between the two ends. CDR3 length: 13 amino acids. Germline CDR1 is LGHNT and CDR2 is FRNRAP. CDR3 DNA: TGTGCTAGTGGTTTGACAGGGTTTTCGCCCCAGCATTTT. Amino acids: CASGLTGFSPQHF.

The chain carries TRBV7-3 and TRBJ2-3; 8 bases line up with TRBD1. The CDR3 contains 15 residues. V lost 5 bases and J lost 4; bases outside the gene matches: 8. CDR1 and CDR2 from the germline V gene are SGHTA and FQGTGA. CDR3 coding DNA: TGTGCCAGCAGCCAAACAGGGGGGATGGCAGATACGCAGTATTTT. Translated: CASSQTGGMADTQYF.

V usage is TRBV14 and J usage is TRBJ2-7, with TRBD2 matching over 9 bases. J lost 2 bases, V lost 5 bases, and 10 bases had no gene match. The length of the CDR3 is 16 residues. Germline loops: CDR1 SGHDN, CDR2 FVKESK. This chain's CDR3 is CASSEAPGLATYEQYF. CDR3 nucleotide sequence: TGTGCCAGCAGCGAAGCCCCGGGACTAGCAACCTACGAGCAGTACTTC. The full variable domain, completed using reference TRBV14 and TRBJ2-7, is EAGVTQFPSHSVIEKGQTVTLRCDPISGHDNLYWYRRVMGKEIKFLLHFVKESKQDESGMPNNRFLAERTGGTYSTLKVQPAELEDSGVYFCASSEAPGLATYEQYFGPGTRLTVT.

The chain recombines TRBV29-1 with TRBJ2-2; perhaps TRBD2 as D (7 bases). Germline assignment: CDR1 SQVTM and CDR2 ANQGSEA. The CDR3 is made up of 12 amino acids. Trimming removed 8 bases from V and 6 bases from J, with 13 bases in between. CDR3 residues: CSCLGGAGELFF. As DNA, the CDR3 is TGCAGCTGCTTAGGGGGGGCCGGGGAGCTGTTTTTT.

The chain carries TRBV10-3 and TRBJ2-1; possibly TRBD2 for D (7 bases). The length of the CDR3 is 15 residues. CDR1 and CDR2 from the germline V gene are ENHRY and SYGVKD. The V end lost 10 bases, the J end lost 0 bases, and 16 bases lay between the germline ends. This CDR3 reads CANAGALSSYNEQFF. As DNA, the CDR3 is TGTGCCAACGCGGGGGCCCTATCCTCCTACAATGAGCAGTTCTTC.

This clone has only a few counts. The chain carries TRBV6-5 and TRBJ1-4; 7 positions agree with TRBD1. Germline V gives CDR1 MNHEY, CDR2 SVGAGI. J lost 8 bases, V lost 0 bases, and 3 bases had no gene match. This CDR3 comprises 14 residues. CDR3 amino acids: CASSYSGGNEKLFF. CDR3 coding DNA: TGTGCCAGCAGTTACTCAGGGGGCAACGAAAAACTGTTTTTT.

This clone showed up just once. The V gene is TRBV5-4, the J gene TRBJ1-1; 9 bases align to TRBD1. The V gene's germline CDR1 is SGHNT and CDR2 YYREEE (reference sequence). The CDR3 is 16 amino acids. Trimming removed 4 bases from V and 3 bases from J; junction bases left unmatched: 10. The CDR3 bases are TGTGCCAGCAGCCCCCCCCCGGGACAGGGCGACACTGAAGCTTTCTTT. Protein product: CASSPPPGQGDTEAFF.

This clone was detected ten times or more. The junction differs from germline at one of its ends, possibly a read error. The chain joins TRBV7-2 to TRBJ2-3, with D perhaps TRBD2 (5 bases). Per the germline V gene, CDR1 is SGHTA and CDR2 is FQGNSA. This CDR3 has 14 amino acids. The CDR3 nucleotides read TGTGCCAGCAGCCTAGCCGGTAGAACAGATACGCAGTATTTT. Translating gives CASSLAGRTDTQYF.